This T cell receptor (beta chain) appears in the sequencing data of a study of OX40 agonist ivuxolimab in advanced cancers. About the study: As their treatment, patients were administered ivuxolimab, an agonistic anti-OX40 (CD134) antibody. Every 2 weeks, patients received ivuxolimab intravenously, dosed at 0.01 to 10 mg/kg.

Whole-study results and caveats: Blood T cells, both CD4+ and CD8+, expanded clonally by week 6 at 0.1 to 3.0 mg/kg. Partial responders dosed at 0.1-3.0 mg/kg displayed clonal expansion ranking among the lowest.

As regards this clone: What it binds is not known.

Sequencing used immunoSEQ multiplex PCR; TCRdb keeps in-frame clones, though not all of them. The sample holds about 76,000 clones, almost 85% seen once. The length of the CDR3 is 13 residues. Germline CDR1 reads MDHEN; CDR2 reads SYDVKM. Trimming took 2 bases from V and 5 from J, leaving 9 bases between them. The sample was CD4+ or CD8+ T cells sorted from blood, taken in a trial of the OX40 agonist ivuxolimab. The receptor was derived from an adult with an advanced solid tumor such as melanoma, head and neck, liver or kidney cancer. The J gene is TRBJ1-2, the V gene TRBV28, with D hard to call. CDR3 bases: TGTGCCAGCAGTTTAAGACCTTTATATGGCTACACCTTC. Encoded protein: CASSLRPLYGYTF.